One and the same sample provided the 6 T cell receptor beta chains below, sequenced in a study of blood T cell repertoires in COVID-19. Generated by immunoSEQ multiplex PCR, the TCRdb table keeps only in-frame clones and is missing some. In the table there are under 200,000 clones, around four fifths of which are singletons. Sequenced material: PBMCs or T cells enriched from blood (not recorded which). Receptors originate from a woman between 50 and 59 years old who had recovered from COVID-19.

This chain joins TRBV6-5 and TRBJ1-1, with D possibly TRBD1 on 5 matching bases. In germline, CDR1 is MNHEY, CDR2 SVGAGI. With 2 bases removed from V and 8 bases from J, the gap between germline ends came to 21 bases. This CDR3 region has 16 residues. CDR3 sequence reads: CASSYGPGGSLGEAFF. CDR3 DNA: TGTGCCAGCAGTTACGGCCCCGGGGGAAGTCTAGGAGAAGCTTTCTTT.

This clone was seen only a few times. This chain connects TRBV3-1 (or the pseudogene TRBV3-2) to TRBJ1-1, with D tentatively TRBD1 (5 bases). The germline CDR1 and CDR2 sequences are LGHDT and YNNKEL (reference sequence). The V and J ends lost 4 bases and 10 bases respectively, with 7 bases between them. The CDR3 runs 10 residues. The DNA of the CDR3 is TGTGCCAGCAGCCGGGGGGTAGCTTTCTTT. Encoded protein: CASSRGVAFF.

The V gene is TRBV11-3, the J gene TRBJ2-2; the match to TRBD1 covers 8 bases. V shed 4 bases, J shed 1 base, and the junction held 2 bases outside the gene matches. The germline V gene encodes CDR1 SGHNT and CDR2 YENEEA. The CDR3 sequence is 15 residues long. CDR3 protein: CASSSGQGNTGELFF. The CDR3 DNA reads TGTGCCAGCAGCTCAGGACAGGGGAACACCGGGGAGCTGTTTTTT. The entire variable domain, with the rest obtained from reference TRBV11-3 and TRBJ2-2, is as follows: EAGVVQSPRYKIIEKKQPVAFWCNPISGHNTLYWYLQNLGQGPELLIRYENEEAVDDSQLPKDRFSAERLKGVDSTLKIQPAELGDSAVYLCASSSGQGNTGELFFGEGSRLTVL.

V and J are TRBV6-1 and TRBJ2-1; D is uncertain. Between the trimmed V and J ends, which lost 3 bases and 10 bases, there was a span of 19 bases. Germline V lookup: CDR1 MNHNS, CDR2 SASEGT. The CDR3 consists of 15 residues. CDR3 coding DNA: TGTGCCAGCAGTGACGTGGCCTTCACCTTAAACGAGCAGTTCTTC. It codes for CASSDVAFTLNEQFF.

This chain joins TRBV7-9 and TRBJ2-2; TRBD2 agrees at 7 bases. This CDR3 region has 15 residues. The junction had 4 bases not matched to a gene; V was cut back by 5 bases and J by 1 base. Per germline, CDR1 SEHNR and CDR2 FQNEAQ (reference sequence). The CDR3 protein is CASSRGVENTGELFF. Written as DNA, the CDR3 is TGTGCCAGCAGCCGGGGGGTAGAGAACACCGGGGAGCTGTTTTTT.

This rearrangement joins TRBV2 to TRBJ1-2; TRBD1 matches at 7 bases. J gave up 5 bases and V 6 bases, and 6 bases lay outside the gene matches. The germline V gene encodes CDR1 SNHLY and CDR2 FYNNEI. The CDR3 totals 13 residues. CDR3 protein: CASSQDREYGYTF. In DNA, the CDR3 is TGTGCCAGCAGCCAAGACAGGGAATATGGCTACACCTTC. Filled out from reference TRBV2 and TRBJ1-2, the complete variable domain reads EPEVTQTPSHQVTQMGQEVILRCVPISNHLYFYWYRQILGQKVEFLVSFYNNEISEKSEIFDDQFSVERPDGSNFTLKIRSTKLEDSAMYFCASSQDREYGYTFGSGTRLTVV.